The source of this TCR beta chain is a study of blood T cells in healthy people across ages. Whole-study results and caveats: Both naive CD4+ cell counts and diversity were greater in long-lived donors than in aged donors. TCR beta diversity, measured per million T cells, fell in a roughly linear way with age.

Trimming removed 4 bases from V and 5 bases from J, with 19 bases in between. The CDR3 consists of 16 residues. Germline V gives CDR1 SGDLS, CDR2 YYNGEE. In each sample, at least 6 million PBMCs were isolated. This clonotype was seen a few times. Its matching antigen is unknown. Together with a sample-barcoded 5' primer, a J-beta primer mix was included in a second PCR lasting about 6 to 11 cycles. Every single cDNA molecule received a tag from a template-switch adaptor with 12 random nucleotides. TCRdb analysed the 5' RACE reads with MiXCR anew, one entry per CDR3 protein. This sample has more than 1.4 million distinct CDR3 sequences, with around 42% found just once.

This receptor was taken from a woman younger than 30 in good health. The chain carries TRBV9 and TRBJ2-1; weak D call: TRBD1 (6 bases). The material sequenced was blood. In DNA form, the CDR3 reads TGTGCCAGCAGCCCCCCTTCCAGGGGACAAAACAATGAGCAGTTCTTC. It codes for CASSPPSRGQNNEQFF.